The 18 T cell receptor beta chains below all came from one sample that was sequenced in a study of T-cell reconstitution after alpha-beta-depleted transplantation in children. Unique molecular identifiers were used to barcode this TCRbeta library. TCRdb analysed the PCR reads with MiXCR anew, one entry per CDR3 protein. The table lists approximately 45,000 distinct CDR3 sequences, 52% of them singletons. This material consisted of peripheral blood, taken before TCRalphabeta/CD19-depleted stem cell transplant. These receptors originate from a boy under two years old with SCID, due to receive a stem cell transplant.

This clonotype was counted at least ten times. This chain uses TRBV12-3 or TRBV12-4 with TRBJ2-7; 9 bases are shared with TRBD1. The CDR3 spans 11 residues. Trimming at V came to 6 bases and at J to 6 bases, leaving 0 bases not matched to a gene. CDR3 bases: TGTGCCAGCAGGACAGGGGGCGAGCAGTACTTC. Its protein product is CASRTGGEQYF.

The V gene is TRBV4-3, the J gene TRBJ2-7, with unresolved D. The CDR3 extends over 14 amino acids. Germline loops: CDR1 LGHNA, CDR2 YSLEER. V lost 0 bases and J lost 3, with 9 bases in between. CDR3 sequence (DNA): TGCGCCAGCAGCCAAGATCTCGGTTACTACGAGCAGTACTTC. The encoded protein is CASSQDLGYYEQYF.

This clonotype was detected only once. This chain connects TRBV5-1 to TRBJ2-2; TRBD2 aligns across 8 bases. The V gene end was trimmed by 9 bases and the J gene end by 0 bases; junction bases not matched to a gene: 7. Germline V gives CDR1 SGHRS, CDR2 YFSETQ. This CDR3 is 15 amino acids long. The CDR3 bases are TGCGCCACCGCGACTAGCGCTGCGAACACCGGGGAGCTGTTTTTT. Amino acids: CATATSAANTGELFF.

J is TRBJ2-3 and V is TRBV10-3, with D possibly being TRBD2 (6 bases). V dropped 2 bases and J dropped 1 base, with 25 bases sitting between them. The CDR3 runs 20 residues. CDR1 and CDR2 from the germline V gene are ENHRY and SYGVKD. CDR3 in amino acids: CAISELAGDGGGAGTDTQYF. The CDR3 nucleotides read TGTGCCATCAGTGAGCTCGCAGGCGACGGGGGTGGGGCTGGCACAGATACGCAGTATTTT.

The V call is TRBV20-1, the J call TRBJ2-3; D is undetermined. Germline V gene lookup returns CDR1 DFQATT and CDR2 SNEGSKA (reference sequence). The CDR3 sequence is 15 residues long. V was clipped by 6 bases and J by 8 bases, with 24 bases between them. CDR3 sequence reads: CSAPPDQFVGGTQYF. For the CDR3, the DNA is TGCAGTGCCCCACCGGATCAGTTTGTAGGTGGTACGCAGTATTTT.

The chain employs TRBV6-2 or TRBV6-3 and TRBJ2-5; a possible D gene is TRBD2 (6 bases). Germline CDR1 reads MNHEY; CDR2 reads SVGEGT. The CDR3 length is 13 residues. Trimming removed 5 bases from V and 5 bases from J, with 12 bases in between. The CDR3 is CASSVSSAETQYF. In DNA form, the CDR3 reads TGTGCCAGCAGTGTGTCTAGCGCGGAGACCCAGTACTTC.

This clonotype was found a few times. The chain recombines TRBV19 with TRBJ2-3; 8 bases fit TRBD2. From germline, CDR1 is LNHDA and CDR2 SQIVND (reference sequence). Trimming removed 7 bases from V and 2 bases from J; junction bases left unmatched: 11. The CDR3 totals 16 residues. CDR3 loop: CASKRAGALHTDTQYF. In DNA form, the CDR3 reads TGTGCCAGTAAGAGAGCGGGAGCTCTGCACACAGATACGCAGTATTTT.

A few counts support this clonotype. The chain couples TRBV9 to TRBJ2-1; maybe TRBD2 (5 bases). V lost 0 bases and J 9 bases, leaving 10 bases between the germline ends. Germline lookup yields CDR1 SGDLS and CDR2 YYNGEE. CDR3 length equals 13 residues. CDR3 protein: CASSVGLAAEQFF. The CDR3 nucleotides are TGTGCCAGCAGCGTAGGGCTAGCTGCTGAGCAGTTCTTC.

For this clonotype: This could be a read error, since a much larger clone is one nucleotide away. The V and J genes are TRBV27 and TRBJ1-4; D is unresolved. The CDR3 contains 15 residues. Germline V gene data show CDR1 as MNHEY and CDR2 as SMNVEV (reference sequence). In nucleotides, the CDR3 is TGTGCCAGCAGTTCCCCTGGCGGGGTGAATGAAAAACTGGTTTTT. It yields the protein CASSSPGGVNEKLVF.

This clonotype was detected only a few times. The rearrangement joins TRBV5-1 to TRBJ2-2; D is unresolved. Germline values: CDR1 SGHRS, CDR2 YFSETQ. The V end lost 2 bases, the J end lost 0 bases, and 5 bases lay between the germline ends. The CDR3 has 14 amino acids. For the CDR3, the DNA is TGCGCCAGCAGCTTTGGTCCGAACACCGGGGAGCTGTTTTTT. This codes for CASSFGPNTGELFF.

This chain joins TRBV4-3 and TRBJ1-2; D unresolved. This CDR3 has 16 amino acids. Germline loops: CDR1 LGHNA, CDR2 YSLEER. The germline V and J ends were trimmed by 0 bases and 3 bases, with 14 bases remaining between them. This chain's CDR3 is CASSQDRRTDYYGYTF. In nucleotides, the CDR3 is TGCGCCAGCAGCCAAGATCGGAGGACGGACTACTATGGCTACACCTTC.

The chain has TRBV7-6 and TRBJ2-7, with TRBD2 matching over 13 bases. The V and J ends lost 5 bases and 3 bases, in that order; junction bases with no gene match: 4. The CDR3 has 15 residues. The germline CDR1 and CDR2 sequences are SGHVS and FNYEAQ. This chain's CDR3 is CASSQTSGGLYEQYF. In DNA, the CDR3 is TGTGCCAGCAGCCAGACTAGCGGGGGGCTCTACGAGCAGTACTTC.

This clonotype was detected only a few times. The genes are TRBV6-1 and TRBJ2-7; 10 bases are shared with TRBD1. The V gene's germline CDR1 is MNHNS and CDR2 SASEGT. V dropped 5 bases and J dropped 2; count of bases not matched to a gene: 6. The CDR3 length is 15 residues. The CDR3 sequence is CASSLGTGEPYEQYF. CDR3 nucleotides: TGTGCCAGCAGTCTTGGGACAGGGGAGCCCTACGAGCAGTACTTC.

This clonotype has only a few counts. This sequence joins TRBV12-3 or TRBV12-4 and TRBJ2-3, with a tentative D call TRBD2 (6 bases). Trimming removed 3 bases at V and 2 bases at J, with 12 bases between. This CDR3 has 15 amino acids. The CDR3 DNA reads as TGTGCCAGCAGTTTTGGCGGGGTCCTCACAGATACGCAGTATTTT. This encodes CASSFGGVLTDTQYF.

There are a few counts of this clonotype. J is TRBJ2-5 and V is TRBV4-3; no firm D call. Germline V gene data show CDR1 as LGHNA and CDR2 as YSLEER. This CDR3 has 13 amino acids. Trimming shortened V by 4 bases and J by 3 bases, and 9 bases separated the two germline ends. CDR3 nucleotide sequence: TGCGCCAGCAGCCTCGCACGCAAAGAGACCCAGTACTTC. This gives the protein CASSLARKETQYF.

This clonotype was recorded a few times. V is TRBV7-2 and J is TRBJ2-2; the match to TRBD2 covers 7 bases. The CDR3 consists of 15 residues. In germline, CDR1 is SGHTA, CDR2 FQGNSA. V gave up 4 bases and J gave up 4 bases; unmatched junction bases: 6. The CDR3 DNA reads TGTGCCAGCAGCTCCAGGGACTACGCCACCGGGGAGCTGTTTTTT. Protein: CASSSRDYATGELFF.

V is TRBV7-9 and J is TRBJ2-5, with a tentative D call TRBD1 (6 bases). The CDR3 extends over 15 amino acids. CDR1 is SEHNR, CDR2 FQNEAQ, per germline (reference sequence). With 5 bases removed from V and 5 bases from J, the gap between germline ends came to 18 bases. CDR3 in amino acids: CASSTLRDTRETQYF. CDR3 nucleotides: TGTGCCAGCAGCACCCTCAGGGACACCAGGGAGACCCAGTACTTC.

In its sample, this clonotype was seen a few times. The J gene is TRBJ2-5, the V gene TRBV7-8, with D hard to call. Germline CDR1 reads SGHVS; CDR2 reads FQNEAQ. The V gene lost 2 bases and the J gene lost 2 bases, with 9 bases spanning the gap. The CDR3 has 14 residues. The CDR3 loop reads CASSLFSGQETQYF. As DNA, the CDR3 is TGTGCCAGCAGCTTATTCTCCGGTCAAGAGACCCAGTACTTC.